This TCR beta chain was sequenced for a study of T-cell reconstitution after alpha-beta-depleted transplantation in children. This CDR3 contains 12 residues. Trimming stripped 6 bases from V and 0 bases from J, with 6 bases between. The germline V gene encodes CDR1 MDHEN and CDR2 SYDVKM. The study's findings and limits: Reportedly, alpha-beta T cells present about two months post-transplant originated from several hundred expanded clones of graft origin. At day 60, the high TCRbeta diversity found in some patients originated from recipient T cells and thymic progenitors that had survived. T cells produced anew were the main source of T-cell counts and diversity one year after transplant.

Unique molecular identifiers were used to barcode this TCRbeta library. TCRdb re-called the PCR reads with MiXCR, one entry per CDR3 protein. The data contain about 500,000 distinct CDR3 sequences, approximately 10% of them singletons. In its sample, this clonotype was seen a few times. The antigen is not known. A much larger clone differs by one base, so this may be a read error. This chain connects TRBV28 to TRBJ2-7; tentatively, D is TRBD2 (6 bases). This material consisted of PBMCs, mostly from graft donor cells, taken 180 days after TCRalphabeta/CD19-depleted stem cell transplant. This clonotype was obtained from a female patient aged 2 to 10 who had a stem cell transplant for aplastic anemia, so the T cells may come from the graft donor. As DNA, the CDR3 is TGTGCCAGCAGGGACTACTCCTACGAGCAGTACTTC. Protein product: CASRDYSYEQYF.